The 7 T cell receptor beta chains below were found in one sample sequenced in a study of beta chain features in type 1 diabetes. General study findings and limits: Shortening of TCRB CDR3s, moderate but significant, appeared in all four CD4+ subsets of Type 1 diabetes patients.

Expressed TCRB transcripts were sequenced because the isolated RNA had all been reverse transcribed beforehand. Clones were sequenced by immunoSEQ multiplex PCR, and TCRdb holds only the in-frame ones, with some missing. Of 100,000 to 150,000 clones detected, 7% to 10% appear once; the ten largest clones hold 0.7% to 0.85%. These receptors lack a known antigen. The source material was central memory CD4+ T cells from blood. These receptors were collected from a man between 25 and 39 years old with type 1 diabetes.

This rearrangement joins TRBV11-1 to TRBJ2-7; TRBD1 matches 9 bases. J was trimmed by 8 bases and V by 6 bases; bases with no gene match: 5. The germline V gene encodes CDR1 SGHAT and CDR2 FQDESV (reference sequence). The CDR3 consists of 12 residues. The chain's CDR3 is CASRLGQGKQYF. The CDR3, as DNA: TGTGCCAGCAGGTTGGGACAGGGAAAGCAGTACTTC.

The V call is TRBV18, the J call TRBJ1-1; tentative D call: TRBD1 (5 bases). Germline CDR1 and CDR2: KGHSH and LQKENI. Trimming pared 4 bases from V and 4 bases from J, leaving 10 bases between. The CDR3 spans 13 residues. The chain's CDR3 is CASSQGRATEAFF. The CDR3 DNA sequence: TGTGCCAGCTCACAGGGCAGGGCCACTGAAGCTTTCTTT.

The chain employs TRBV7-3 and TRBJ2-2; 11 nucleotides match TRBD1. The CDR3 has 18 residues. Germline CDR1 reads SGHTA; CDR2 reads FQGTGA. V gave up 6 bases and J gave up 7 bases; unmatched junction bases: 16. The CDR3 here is CASRLRRGTGGFIGELFF. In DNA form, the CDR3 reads TGTGCCAGCAGGCTCCGAAGGGGGACAGGGGGTTTTATCGGGGAGCTGTTTTTT.

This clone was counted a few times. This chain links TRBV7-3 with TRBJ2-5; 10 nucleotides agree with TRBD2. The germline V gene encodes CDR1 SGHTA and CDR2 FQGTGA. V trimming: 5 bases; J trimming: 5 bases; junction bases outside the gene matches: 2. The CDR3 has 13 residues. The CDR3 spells CASSEAGGETQYF. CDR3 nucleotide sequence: TGTGCCAGCAGCGAAGCGGGGGGGGAGACCCAGTACTTC.

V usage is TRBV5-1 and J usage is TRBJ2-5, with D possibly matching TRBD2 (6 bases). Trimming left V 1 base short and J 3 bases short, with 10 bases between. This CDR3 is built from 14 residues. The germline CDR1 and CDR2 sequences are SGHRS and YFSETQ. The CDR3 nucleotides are TGCGCCAGCAGCTTGTTCGGCGGGGAAGAGACCCAGTACTTC. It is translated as CASSLFGGEETQYF.

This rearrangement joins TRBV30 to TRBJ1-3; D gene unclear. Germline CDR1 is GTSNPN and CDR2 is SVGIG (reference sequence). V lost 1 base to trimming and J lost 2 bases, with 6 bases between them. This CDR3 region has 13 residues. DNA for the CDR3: TGTGCCTGGAGTGGCCTAGCTGGAAACACCATATATTTT. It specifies CAWSGLAGNTIYF.

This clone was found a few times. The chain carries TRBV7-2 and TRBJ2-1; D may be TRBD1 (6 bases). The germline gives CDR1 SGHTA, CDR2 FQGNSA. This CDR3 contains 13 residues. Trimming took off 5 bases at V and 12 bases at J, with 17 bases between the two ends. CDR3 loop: CASSLSRDIGQFF. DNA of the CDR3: TGTGCCAGCAGCCTGTCCCGGGACATAGGGCAGTTCTTC.